The following is a T cell receptor (beta chain) sequence with its context. Its target is not known. Execution of the assay was at deep level. Assay: immunoSEQ multiplex PCR; the TCRdb copy retains only in-frame clones and omits some. Seen here are around 640,000 clones, around 96% observed once, and the top ten hold about 0.12%. Trimming shortened V by 0 bases and J by 7 bases, and 15 bases separated the two germline ends. The CDR3 extends over 16 amino acids. Looked up from germline, CDR1 is SGHAT and CDR2 is FQNNGV. This record comes from a study of shared clonotypes between healthy human individuals. Overall study results and limits: For naive CD4 cells, roughly 5.5% of clonotypes were shared across a handful of donors. When compared with the clonotypes that were shared by all four sorted-subset donors, the non-shared clonotypes turned out to have lower generation probabilities.

Naive CD8 cells comprised CD45RO-negative, CCR7-positively selected cells, excluding terminally differentiated effector memory CD45RA+ cells. The sequencing sample was made of naive CD8+ T cells sorted from blood. The genes are TRBV11-2 and TRBJ1-4; possible D gene TRBD1, 5 bases. This clonotype was sampled from a woman younger than 45 in good health. The DNA of the CDR3 is TGTGCCAGCAGCTTAGATGGCGTGCGGGGGGTTGAAAAACTGTTTTTT. This translates into CASSLDGVRGVEKLFF. Supplemented by reference TRBV11-2 and TRBJ1-4, the full variable domain reads EAGVAQSPRYKIIEKRQSVAFWCNPISGHATLYWYQQILGQGPKLLIQFQNNGVVDDSQLPKDRFSAERLKGVDSTLKIQPAKLEDSAVYLCASSLDGVRGVEKLFFGSGTQLSVL.